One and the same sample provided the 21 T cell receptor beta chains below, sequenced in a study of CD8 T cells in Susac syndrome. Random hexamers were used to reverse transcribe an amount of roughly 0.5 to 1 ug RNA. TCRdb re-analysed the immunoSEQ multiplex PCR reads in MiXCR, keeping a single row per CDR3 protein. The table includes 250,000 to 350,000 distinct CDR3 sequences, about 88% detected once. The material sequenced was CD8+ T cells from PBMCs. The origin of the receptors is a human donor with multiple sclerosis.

The CDR3: CASSFIKGDGRANTGELFF. The DNA of the CDR3 is TGTGCCAGCAGCTTTATCAAGGGGGACGGGAGGGCGAACACCGGGGAGCTGTTTTTT. V and J are TRBV7-9 and TRBJ2-2, with 8 bases aligning to TRBD2. J gave up 0 bases and V 3 bases, and 12 bases lay outside the gene matches. CDR1 and CDR2 (germline): SEHNR, FQNEAQ (reference sequence). This CDR3 has 19 amino acids.

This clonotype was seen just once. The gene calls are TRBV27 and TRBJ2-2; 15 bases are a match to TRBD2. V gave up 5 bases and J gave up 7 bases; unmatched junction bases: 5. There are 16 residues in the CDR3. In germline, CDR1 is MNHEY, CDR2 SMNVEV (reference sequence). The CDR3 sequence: CASSPRTSGRVGELFF. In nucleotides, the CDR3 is TGTGCCAGCAGTCCCAGGACTAGCGGGAGGGTCGGGGAGCTGTTTTTT.

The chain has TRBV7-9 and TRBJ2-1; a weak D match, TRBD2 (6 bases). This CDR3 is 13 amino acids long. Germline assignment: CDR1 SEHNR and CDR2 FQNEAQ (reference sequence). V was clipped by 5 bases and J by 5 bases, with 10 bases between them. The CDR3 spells CASSRRGNNEQFF. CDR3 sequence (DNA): TGTGCCAGCAGCCGCCGGGGGAACAATGAGCAGTTCTTC. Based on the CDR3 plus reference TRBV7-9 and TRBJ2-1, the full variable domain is DTGVSQNPRHKITKRGQNVTFRCDPISEHNRLYWYRQTLGQGPEFLTYFQNEAQLEKSRLLSDRFSAERPKGSFSTLEIQRTEQGDSAMYLCASSRRGNNEQFFGPGTRLTVL.

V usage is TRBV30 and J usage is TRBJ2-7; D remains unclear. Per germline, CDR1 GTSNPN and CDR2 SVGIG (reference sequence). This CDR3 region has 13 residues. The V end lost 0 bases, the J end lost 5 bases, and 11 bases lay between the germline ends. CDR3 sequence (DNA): TGTGCCTGGAGTGTCGCTCAGGAAAACGAGCAGTACTTC. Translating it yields CAWSVAQENEQYF.

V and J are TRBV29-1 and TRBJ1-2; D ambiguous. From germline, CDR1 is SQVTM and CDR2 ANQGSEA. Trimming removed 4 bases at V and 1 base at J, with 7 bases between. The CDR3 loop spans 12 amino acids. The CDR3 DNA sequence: TGCAGCGTTGTCGAGAATAACTATGGCTACACCTTC. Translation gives CSVVENNYGYTF. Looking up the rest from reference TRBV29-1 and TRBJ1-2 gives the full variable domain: SAVISQKPSRDICQRGTSLTIQCQVDSQVTMMFWYRQQPGQSLTLIATANQGSEATYESGFVIDKFPISRPNLTFSTLTVSNMSPEDSSIYLCSVVENNYGYTFGSGTRLTVV.

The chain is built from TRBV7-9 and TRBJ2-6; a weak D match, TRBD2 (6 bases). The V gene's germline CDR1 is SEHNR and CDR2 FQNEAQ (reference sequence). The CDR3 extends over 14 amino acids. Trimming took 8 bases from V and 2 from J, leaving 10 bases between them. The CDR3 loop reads CASGGSPGANVLTF. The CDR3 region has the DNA TGTGCCAGCGGGGGGAGCCCTGGGGCCAACGTCCTGACTTTC.

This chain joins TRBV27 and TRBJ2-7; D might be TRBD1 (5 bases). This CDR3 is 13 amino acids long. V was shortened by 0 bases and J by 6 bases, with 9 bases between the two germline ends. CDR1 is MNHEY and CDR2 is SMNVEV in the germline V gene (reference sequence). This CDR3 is CASSLSRVGEQYF. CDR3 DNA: TGTGCCAGCAGTTTATCCAGGGTAGGCGAGCAGTACTTC.

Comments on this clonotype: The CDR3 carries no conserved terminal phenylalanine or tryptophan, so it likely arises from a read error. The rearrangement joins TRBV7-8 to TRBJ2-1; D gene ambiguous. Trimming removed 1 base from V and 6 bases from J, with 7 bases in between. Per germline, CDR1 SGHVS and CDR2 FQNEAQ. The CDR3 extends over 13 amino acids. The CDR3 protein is CASSLGGPNEQFS. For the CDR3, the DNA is TGTGCCAGCAGCTTAGGCGGTCCCAATGAGCAGTTCTCC.

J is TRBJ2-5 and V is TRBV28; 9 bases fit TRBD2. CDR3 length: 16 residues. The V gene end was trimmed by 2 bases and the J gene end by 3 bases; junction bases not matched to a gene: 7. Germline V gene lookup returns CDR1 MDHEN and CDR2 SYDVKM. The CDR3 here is CASSLTLAGMEETQYF. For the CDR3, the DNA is TGTGCCAGCAGTTTAACCCTAGCGGGGATGGAAGAGACCCAGTACTTC.

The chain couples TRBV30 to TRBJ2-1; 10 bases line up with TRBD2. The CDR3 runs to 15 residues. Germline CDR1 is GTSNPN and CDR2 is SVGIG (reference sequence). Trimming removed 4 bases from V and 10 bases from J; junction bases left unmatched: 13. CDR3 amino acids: CAWTIESSGRLEQFF. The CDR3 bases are TGTGCCTGGACTATTGAAAGTAGCGGGAGGTTAGAGCAGTTCTTC. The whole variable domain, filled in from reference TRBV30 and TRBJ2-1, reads SQTIHQWPATLVQPVGSPLSLECTVEGTSNPNLYWYRQAAGRGLQLLFYSVGIGQISSEVPQNLSASRPQDRQFILSSKKLLLSDSGFYLCAWTIESSGRLEQFFGPGTRLTVL.

The CDR3 reads CASSVAQDSYEQYF. CDR3 in DNA: TGTGCCAGCAGCGTAGCACAGGACTCCTACGAGCAGTACTTC. V is TRBV9 and J is TRBJ2-7; D may be TRBD1 (5 bases). Germline CDR1 SGDLS, CDR2 YYNGEE. Trimming cost V 0 bases and J 0 bases, with 7 bases left between them. The CDR3 is made up of 14 amino acids.

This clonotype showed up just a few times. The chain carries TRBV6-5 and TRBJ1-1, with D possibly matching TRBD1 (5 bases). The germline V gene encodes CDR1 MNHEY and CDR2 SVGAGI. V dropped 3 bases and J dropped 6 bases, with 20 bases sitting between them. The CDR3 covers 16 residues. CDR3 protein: CASSYVPLGKGPEAFF. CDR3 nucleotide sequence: TGTGCCAGCAGTTATGTGCCGCTTGGCAAGGGACCTGAAGCTTTCTTT.

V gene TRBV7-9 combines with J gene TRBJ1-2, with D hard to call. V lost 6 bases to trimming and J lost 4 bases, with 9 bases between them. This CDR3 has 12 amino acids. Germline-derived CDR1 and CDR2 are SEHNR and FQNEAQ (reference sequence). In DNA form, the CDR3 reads TGTGCCAGCAGTTTTGGCTCCTATGGCTACACCTTC. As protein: CASSFGSYGYTF.

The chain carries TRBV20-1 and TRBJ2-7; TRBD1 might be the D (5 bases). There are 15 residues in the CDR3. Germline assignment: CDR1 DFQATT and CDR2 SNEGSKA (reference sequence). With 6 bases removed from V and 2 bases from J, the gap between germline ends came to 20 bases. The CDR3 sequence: CSAQQGEGMTYEQYF. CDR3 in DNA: TGCAGTGCCCAGCAGGGTGAAGGGATGACCTACGAGCAGTACTTC.

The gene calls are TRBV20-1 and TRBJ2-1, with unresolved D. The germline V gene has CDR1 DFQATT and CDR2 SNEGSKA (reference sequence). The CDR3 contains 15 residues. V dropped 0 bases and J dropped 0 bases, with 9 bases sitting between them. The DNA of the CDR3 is TGCAGTGCTAGAGATCGTGGTGGCTCCTACAATGAGCAGTTCTTC. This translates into CSARDRGGSYNEQFF.

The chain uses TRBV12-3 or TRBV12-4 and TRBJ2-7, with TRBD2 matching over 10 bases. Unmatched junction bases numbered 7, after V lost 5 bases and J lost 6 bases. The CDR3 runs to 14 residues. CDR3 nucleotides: TGTGCCAGCAGTGATCTAGCGGGAGCTGTCGAGCAGTACTTC. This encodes CASSDLAGAVEQYF.

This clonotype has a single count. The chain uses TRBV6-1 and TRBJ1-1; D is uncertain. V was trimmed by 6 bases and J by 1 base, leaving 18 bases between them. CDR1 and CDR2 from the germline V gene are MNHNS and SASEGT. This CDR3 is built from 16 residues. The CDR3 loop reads CASRPLVEGWNTEAFF. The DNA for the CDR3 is TGTGCCAGCAGACCCCTGGTGGAGGGATGGAACACTGAAGCTTTCTTT.

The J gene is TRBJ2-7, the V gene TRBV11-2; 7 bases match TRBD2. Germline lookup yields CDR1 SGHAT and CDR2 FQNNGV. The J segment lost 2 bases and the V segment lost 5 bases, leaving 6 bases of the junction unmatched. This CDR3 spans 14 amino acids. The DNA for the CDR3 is TGTGCCAGCAGCCATGCGGGAGTTACCTACGAGCAGTACTTC. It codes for CASSHAGVTYEQYF.

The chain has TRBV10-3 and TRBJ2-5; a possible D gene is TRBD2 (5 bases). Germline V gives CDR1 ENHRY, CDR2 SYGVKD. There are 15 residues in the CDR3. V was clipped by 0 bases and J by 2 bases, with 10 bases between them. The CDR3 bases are TGTGCCATCAGTGAGTCCCCGAAGCGGCAAGAGACCCAGTACTTC. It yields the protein CAISESPKRQETQYF.

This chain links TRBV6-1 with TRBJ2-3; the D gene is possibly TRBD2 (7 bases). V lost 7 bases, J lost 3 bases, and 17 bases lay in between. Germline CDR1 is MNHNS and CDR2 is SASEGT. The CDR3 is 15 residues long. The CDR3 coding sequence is TGTGCCAGCACCGAAGGGGGGGGCGGGACAGATACGCAGTATTTT. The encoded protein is CASTEGGGGTDTQYF.

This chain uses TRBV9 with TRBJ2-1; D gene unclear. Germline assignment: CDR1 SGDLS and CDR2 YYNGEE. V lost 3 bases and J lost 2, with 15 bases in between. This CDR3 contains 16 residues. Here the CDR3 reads CASSDPSVGPYNEQFF. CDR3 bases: TGTGCCAGCAGCGACCCTTCGGTGGGCCCCTACAATGAGCAGTTCTTC.